A single sample gave rise to the 9 T cell receptor beta chains below, sequenced in a study of T-cell reconstitution after alpha-beta-depleted transplantation in children. TCRbeta library preparation incorporated unique molecular identifiers. TCRdb analysed the PCR reads with MiXCR anew, one entry per CDR3 protein. The data show 600,000 or so distinct CDR3 sequences, under 25% seen once. Sample: PBMCs, mostly from graft donor cells, taken 360 days after TCRalphabeta/CD19-depleted stem cell transplant. These receptors all stem from a boy under three years old who had a stem cell transplant for acute myeloid leukemia, so the T cells may come from the graft donor.

This clonotype has only a few counts. In DNA form, the CDR3 reads TGTGCCACCCAAGCGGGGACCTCGTCCTACAATGAGCAGTTCTTC. Residues: CATQAGTSSYNEQFF. The chain is built from TRBV24-1 and TRBJ2-1; 7 nucleotides align to TRBD2. Germline V CDR1 and CDR2: KGHDR, SFDVKD. V lost 9 bases to trimming and J lost 1 base; unmatched junction nucleotides: 8. The CDR3 has 15 residues.

This chain joins TRBV20-1 and TRBJ2-1; D is undetermined. The CDR3 totals 13 residues. Trimming pared 0 bases from V and 4 bases from J, leaving 7 bases between. Germline loops: CDR1 DFQATT, CDR2 SNEGSKA (reference sequence). CDR3 sequence (DNA): TGCAGTGCTAGAGATGTGATTTACAATGAGCAGTTCTTC. It translates to CSARDVIYNEQFF.

This clonotype was picked up many times. This chain links TRBV20-1 with TRBJ2-5; the D gene is possibly TRBD1 (5 bases). V dropped 2 bases and J dropped 5 bases, with 9 bases sitting between them. This CDR3 comprises 12 residues. Germline V gives CDR1 DFQATT, CDR2 SNEGSKA (reference sequence). The CDR3 protein is CSARSPGETQYF. CDR3 nucleotide sequence: TGCAGTGCTAGATCACCAGGGGAGACCCAGTACTTC.

A few counts support this clonotype. In DNA, the CDR3 is TGTGCCAGCAGTTCGGCGGCGGGGGGCCAGTGGAATGAGCAGTTCTTC. This sequence encodes CASSSAAGGQWNEQFF. This rearrangement joins TRBV12-3 or TRBV12-4 to TRBJ2-1; 8 nucleotides agree with TRBD2. The V and J ends lost 4 bases and 7 bases, in that order; junction bases with no gene match: 12. The CDR3 spans 16 residues.

The V call is TRBV18, the J call TRBJ2-3, with D possibly being TRBD1 (5 bases). The CDR3 is 15 amino acids. The V gene's germline CDR1 is KGHSH and CDR2 LQKENI. V was clipped by 3 bases and J by 6 bases, with 16 bases between them. In DNA, the CDR3 is TGTGCCAGCTCACCGGCCAAAGGGGTGGACGATACGCAGTATTTT. Encoded protein: CASSPAKGVDDTQYF.

This clonotype was picked up many times. The CDR3 region has the DNA TGCAGCGTTCGAAATGGAAACACCATATATTTT. Translated: CSVRNGNTIYF. V and J are TRBV29-1 and TRBJ1-3; D gene uncertain. Germline assignment: CDR1 SQVTM and CDR2 ANQGSEA. Trimming removed 5 bases from V and 3 bases from J, with 5 bases in between. The CDR3 sequence is 11 residues long. Supplemented by reference TRBV29-1 and TRBJ1-3, the full variable domain reads SAVISQKPSRDICQRGTSLTIQCQVDSQVTMMFWYRQQPGQSLTLIATANQGSEATYESGFVIDKFPISRPNLTFSTLTVSNMSPEDSSIYLCSVRNGNTIYFGEGSWLTVV.

The chain couples TRBV12-3 or TRBV12-4 to TRBJ2-3; 7 bases are a match to TRBD1. The V gene end was trimmed by 5 bases and the J gene end by 4 bases; junction bases not matched to a gene: 9. This CDR3 has 15 residues. CDR3 DNA: TGTGCCAGCAGTACTGGTGAGGGGGCGGCAGATACGCAGTATTTT. The encoded protein is CASSTGEGAADTQYF.

V and J are TRBV6-6 and TRBJ2-4; no definite D call. Between the trimmed V and J ends, which lost 6 bases and 7 bases, there was a span of 13 bases. This CDR3 region has 13 residues. Per the germline V gene, CDR1 is MNHNY and CDR2 is SVGAGI (reference sequence). The CDR3 nucleotides are TGTGCCAGCAGGGCCCCGGGCGGCAACATTCAGTACTTC. It specifies CASRAPGGNIQYF.

This chain uses TRBV6-2 or TRBV6-3 with TRBJ2-1; perhaps TRBD2 as D (8 bases). Germline assignment: CDR1 MNHEY and CDR2 SVGEGT. The CDR3 runs to 12 residues. CDR3 DNA sequence: TGTTCGGGAGGGACAGCATACAATGAGCAGTTCTTC. It yields the protein CSGGTAYNEQFF.